Detailed here is one TCR beta chain. Its antigen is still unknown. The CDR3 totals 15 residues. Germline CDR1 SGHVS, CDR2 FNYEAQ. This record belongs to a study of ipilimumab plus nivolumab after autologous stem cell transplantation. Study-wide context: The DLBCL cohort had primary refractory and relapsed disease, with 18-month progression-free survival of around 84% and 29%. Study-wide results and caveats: The authors say TCR, Treg and microbiome findings warrant further study.

Patients got ipilimumab 1 mg/kg beginning 14 to 28 days post-transplant. Profiling relied on immunoSEQ multiplex PCR, and the TCRdb table lists in-frame clones only, not all of them. This repertoire shows 17,000 or so clones, 65% to 85% found once; its top ten account for roughly 35%. V usage is TRBV7-6 and J usage is TRBJ2-5; 12 nucleotides align to TRBD2. The end of the DNA is better explained by TRBJ2-7, so the J call may be wrong. This TCR was recovered from a male donor with diffuse large B-cell lymphoma. The sequenced sample was PBMCs, obtained in a trial of ipilimumab plus nivolumab as post-transplant consolidation. The CDR3 is CASSLTTSGSTEQYF. Here the CDR3 DNA reads TGTGCCAGCAGCTTAACGACTAGCGGGAGCACCGAGCAGTACTTC.